Listed below are T cell receptor beta chains from one sample, sequenced in a study of cytomegalovirus exposure and HLA in healthy donors. Libraries were prepared by immunoSEQ multiplex PCR; TCRdb keeps only in-frame clonotypes and omits some of them. This table has more than 110,000 clones, 60% to 80% appearing once. The sample taken for sequencing was PBMCs. These receptors were collected from a man younger than 35 in good health and CMV-seronegative. The conserved cysteine and the conserved F or W are not part of the CDR3 here.

j_gene: TRBJ2-3
v_gene: TRBV5-1
CDR3aa: ASSSSGTGVTDTQY

j_gene: TRBJ2-3
v_gene: TRBV27
CDR3aa: ASSFRQGITDTQY

j_gene: TRBJ2-3
v_gene: TRBV30
CDR3aa: AWSVPVSTDTQY

j_gene: TRBJ2-1
v_gene: TRBV27
CDR3aa: ASSFGQSRGQF

j_gene: TRBJ2-1
v_gene: TRBV9
CDR3aa: ASSVGSAGGSGEQF

j_gene: TRBJ2-3
v_gene: TRBV15
CDR3aa: ATSRDRQGGPDTQY

j_gene: TRBJ1-1
v_gene: TRBV21-1
CDR3aa: ASGTGRTEAF

j_gene: TRBJ1-4
v_gene: TRBV6-6
CDR3aa: ASSYFRGQTNEKLF

j_gene: TRBJ1-2
v_gene: TRBV9
CDR3aa: ASSVGGDGYT

j_gene: TRBJ1-2
v_gene: TRBV18
CDR3aa: ASSPNPLNYGGYT

j_gene: TRBJ2-1
v_gene: TRBV12-5
CDR3aa: ASGLGGGRFNEQF

j_gene: TRBJ2-3
v_gene: TRBV6-4
CDR3aa: ASSPTGDITDTQY

j_gene: TRBJ1-2
v_gene: TRBV5-4
CDR3aa: ASSLEGGRATYGYT

j_gene: TRBJ1-2
v_gene: TRBV5-1
CDR3aa: ASSAGTGPGNYGYT

j_gene: TRBJ1-1
v_gene: TRBV2
CDR3aa: ASSEGGPNTEAF

j_gene: TRBJ2-2
v_gene: TRBV9
CDR3aa: ASSVAGNTGELF

j_gene: TRBJ2-4
v_gene: TRBV7-9
CDR3aa: ASSLLTRLNIQY

j_gene: TRBJ2-2
v_gene: TRBV10-3
CDR3aa: AISPGQNTGELF

j_gene: TRBJ1-1
v_gene: TRBV21-1
CDR3aa: ASSSRQRAF

j_gene: TRBJ2-7
v_gene: TRBV7-2
CDR3aa: ASSLVASGSEQY

j_gene: TRBJ2-7
v_gene: TRBV19
CDR3aa: ASSIATGWGYEQY

j_gene: TRBJ1-1
v_gene: TRBV6-5
CDR3aa: ASSSPGTEAF

j_gene: TRBJ2-7
v_gene: TRBV9
CDR3aa: ASSVGQGASYEQY

j_gene: TRBJ2-7
v_gene: TRBV30
CDR3aa: AWSWTGGGYEQY

j_gene: TRBJ1-1
v_gene: TRBV19
CDR3aa: ASSINRGAEAF

j_gene: TRBJ2-3
v_gene: TRBV5-1
CDR3aa: ASSLESRGRDTQY

j_gene: TRBJ2-3
v_gene: TRBV27
CDR3aa: ASSLSGDRSTDTQY

j_gene: TRBJ2-7
v_gene: TRBV30
CDR3aa: AWSPGKIEQY

j_gene: TRBJ1-3
v_gene: TRBV30
CDR3aa: AWDTGSGNTIY

j_gene: TRBJ1-4
v_gene: TRBV4-3
CDR3aa: ASSQGQMGVGKLF

j_gene: TRBJ2-3
v_gene: TRBV30
CDR3aa: AWSVTGGGTDTQY

j_gene: TRBJ1-1
v_gene: TRBV29-1
CDR3aa: SVWTGANTEAF

j_gene: TRBJ2-5
v_gene: TRBV6-5
CDR3aa: ASSLSGQGGRETQY

j_gene: TRBJ1-5
v_gene: TRBV6-5
CDR3aa: ASSGTGGQPQH

j_gene: TRBJ1-1
v_gene: TRBV11-2
CDR3aa: ASSFRVETEAF

j_gene: TRBJ2-7
v_gene: TRBV19
CDR3aa: ASSTSRVPAEQY

j_gene: TRBJ2-1
v_gene: TRBV10-3
CDR3aa: AISELGLEFEQF

j_gene: TRBJ1-2
v_gene: TRBV6-1
CDR3aa: ASRWTGDYGYT

j_gene: TRBJ2-2
v_gene: TRBV7-3
CDR3aa: ASSLGALSGDTGELF

j_gene: TRBJ2-1
v_gene: TRBV9
CDR3aa: ASSVVRGGSYNEQF

j_gene: TRBJ1-1
v_gene: TRBV4-3
CDR3aa: ASSQAAGSEAF

j_gene: TRBJ1-5
v_gene: TRBV19
CDR3aa: ASSIKAGGNQPQH

j_gene: TRBJ2-6
v_gene: TRBV5-4
CDR3aa: ASSLGLDWSGANVLT

j_gene: TRBJ2-7
v_gene: TRBV19
CDR3aa: ASRQTAWGPYEQY

j_gene: TRBJ1-1
v_gene: TRBV5-6
CDR3aa: ASSLTGLNTEAF

j_gene: TRBJ1-1
v_gene: TRBV11-1
CDR3aa: ASSLNPTANTEAF

j_gene: TRBJ2-2
v_gene: TRBV4-2
CDR3aa: ASSQEMRQGGILRGELF

j_gene: TRBJ2-3
v_gene: TRBV5-1
CDR3aa: ASSFRDSRGGDTQY

j_gene: TRBJ2-7
v_gene: TRBV7-9
CDR3aa: ASSSGTETYEQY

j_gene: TRBJ2-1
v_gene: TRBV5-1
CDR3aa: ASSWAGGLYNEQF

j_gene: TRBJ2-2
v_gene: TRBV4-3
CDR3aa: ASSPRGGFGNTGELF

j_gene: TRBJ1-5
v_gene: TRBV6-1
CDR3aa: ASGLNQPQH

j_gene: TRBJ1-3
v_gene: TRBV2
CDR3aa: ASSEPRLGINRDGLGNTIY

j_gene: TRBJ1-5
v_gene: TRBV2
CDR3aa: ASSEMSVSNQPQH